The TCR beta chain described here comes from a study of beta chain features in type 1 diabetes. Overall study context: Comparable age, gender and cell yields were observed in patients relative to healthy donors. Regarding the study as a whole: Reduced insertions and increased deletions marked VDJ junctions in type 1 diabetes patients. Researchers could not determine here whether HLA type influences TCRB rearrangement. Within patients, naive, central memory and Treg TCRB repertoires seemed more similar than within healthy donors. When Type 1 diabetes patients were examined, their TCRB CDR3s proved moderately but significantly shorter in all four CD4+ subsets.

cDNA synthesis used the whole RNA isolate, giving expressed TCRB sequences. Here immunoSEQ multiplex PCR was the method, and the copy in TCRdb shows in-frame clones only, minus some. The sample carries about 190,000 clones, about 8% recorded once. V dropped 5 bases and J dropped 7 bases, with 9 bases sitting between them. CDR1 is MDHEN and CDR2 is SYDVKM in the germline V gene. CDR3 length: 12 residues. Only a few counts were recorded for this clone. Antigen unknown. This rearrangement joins TRBV28 to TRBJ1-5, with D unresolved. The TCR originated in a woman in her forties with type 1 diabetes. Sequences were obtained from central memory CD4+ T cells from blood. The CDR3 protein is CASSGPLQPQHF. The DNA of the CDR3 is TGTGCCAGCAGTGGCCCCTTACAGCCCCAGCATTTT.